This entry is about one T cell receptor beta chain. This sample is drawn from a study of blood T cell repertoires in COVID-19. Across the whole study: The samples span acute and convalescent COVID-19 from the United States, Italy and Spain.

The CDR3 is 13 amino acids. Looked up from germline, CDR1 is SGHDT and CDR2 is YYEEEE. Trimming removed 1 base at V and 8 bases at J, with 12 bases between. Those who participated ranged in age from roughly 18 to 89 years and resided in approximately 23 US areas. As handled by the study authors: Reference gene primer amplification gave nucleated cell count estimates. The data were produced by immunoSEQ multiplex PCR, yet TCRdb's version contains in-frame clones alone and is incomplete. The DNA gave D and trimming, while V, J and clone size come from that table. This table holds about 250,000 clones, 83% found once.

The sequencing sample was made of PBMCs or T cells enriched from blood (not recorded which). This chain connects TRBV5-6 to TRBJ1-2, with a possible D match to TRBD1 (5 bases). This receptor was obtained from a middle-aged woman who had been exposed to COVID-19. CDR3 DNA sequence: TGTGCCAGCAGCTTGCGGCAGGGCGGAGGCTACACCTTC. Amino acid sequence: CASSLRQGGGYTF.